This T cell receptor beta chain was found in a study of blood T cell repertoires in COVID-19. As for the study in general: The United States, Italy and Spain supplied acute and convalescent COVID-19 samples. Sample material is recorded as cDNA or gDNA derived from T cells, B-cell-depleted T cells, or PBMCs.

The length of the CDR3 is 17 residues. Some clones are missing from TCRdb's copy, which holds only in-frame ones; the method was immunoSEQ multiplex PCR. The data show about 120,000 clones, with around 84% seen just once and approximately 3.9% held by the top ten. The chain carries TRBV21-1 and TRBJ2-5; no DNA check was done on the table's D call, TRBD2. TRBV21-1 is tagged as a pseudogene. Material for sequencing was PBMCs or T cells enriched from blood (not recorded which). The sequence was collected from a woman in her 30s who had recovered from COVID-19. The CDR3 region has the DNA TGTGCCAGCAGCAAAAAAGAGAAAGAGACTAGAAAAGAGACCCAGTACTTC. It encodes CASSKKEKETRKETQYF.